This T cell receptor (beta chain) was identified during a study of T cell repertoires in cytomegalovirus infection. Study at large: Researchers turned to recently identified HLA-C-restricted CMV epitopes as well as well-studied HLA-B-restricted ones. CMV infection together with matching HLA type was indicated by public TCR beta signatures. Findings and limits, study-wide: The ex vivo response was dominated by HLA-C-restricted CMV-specific TCR beta clonotypes.

TCRdb redid the calling of the reads with MiXCR, one entry per CDR3 protein. The sample carries around 710,000 distinct CDR3 sequences, almost 30% recorded once. The table lists this clonotype with many counts. Its antigen is not identified. V was cut by 3 bases and J by 7 bases, with 9 bases left in between. The CDR3 sequence is 12 residues long. Germline CDR1 and CDR2: MNHEY and SMNVEV (reference sequence). The material was cultured CD8+ T cells from PBMCs, obtained from culture after CMV antigen stimulation. This receptor was taken from a human donor in good health (CMV status not recorded). Some clones in this sample may be carry-over from other donors' samples. The chain has TRBV27 and TRBJ1-1; perhaps TRBD1 as D (5 bases). The CDR3 region has the DNA TGTGCCAGCAGTTTCGGGGGAGGTGAAGCTTTCTTT. Its translation: CASSFGGGEAFF.